This T cell receptor beta chain came from a study of CD8 T cells in acute hepatitis C reinfection. Study-level points and caveats: TRBV04 and TRBV06 were preferentially used in all groups, not explained by naive pool overrepresentation.

Of note for this clone: This sample also contains other DNA sequences that code for the same CDR3.

Assay: immunoSEQ multiplex PCR; the TCRdb copy retains only in-frame clones and omits some. The sample has more than 1,000 clones, 60% seen once. As for time point: at least 347 days after estimated infection, following spontaneous clearance. No in vitro expansion preceded sequencing of these hepatitis C virus-specific cells, which were studied ex vivo. Germline V gives CDR1 SNHLY, CDR2 FYNNEI. V was clipped by 4 bases and J by 5 bases, with 8 bases between them. The CDR3 is made up of 12 amino acids. The clonotype comes from a middle-aged man who spontaneously cleared hepatitis C infection. The chain carries TRBV2 and TRBJ2-5, with a possible D match to TRBD2 (5 bases). The specimen was HCV NS3-1073 tetramer-sorted CD8+ T cells from PBMCs, collected at follow-up. CDR3 sequence (DNA): TGTGCCAGCAGTGGCCAGCGGGAGACCCAGTACTTC. Translated, it gives CASSGQRETQYF.